The T cell receptor beta chain under discussion was sequenced for a study of blood T cell repertoires in COVID-19. The wider study: Sites in the United States, Italy and Spain provided acute and convalescent COVID-19 samples.

V gave up 2 bases and J gave up 6 bases; unmatched junction bases: 3. The CDR3 has 14 residues. Germline V gene sequence: CDR1 MNHEY, CDR2 SVGEGT. Some clones are missing from TCRdb's copy, which holds only in-frame ones; the method was immunoSEQ multiplex PCR. The sample contains around 29,000 clones, 88% of which appear only once. J is TRBJ2-3 and V is TRBV6-2 or TRBV6-3; 9 bases match TRBD2. Sequencing was done on a sample of peripheral blood. This sequence was found in a human donor with active COVID-19. The donor label of this sample is uncertain. The CDR3 here is CASSYRRGGDTQYF. CDR3 sequence (DNA): TGTGCCAGCAGTTACAGGCGGGGGGGGGATACGCAGTATTTT.